The next 15 T cell receptor beta chains were all read from a single sample in a study of identifying expanded T cells in peripheral blood. Clones were sequenced by immunoSEQ multiplex PCR, and TCRdb holds only the in-frame ones, with some missing. The data show approximately 59,000 clones, roughly nine tenths seen once. The sample comprised blood. Receptors were obtained from a person aged 18 to 70 in good health.

This chain connects TRBV5-1 to TRBJ2-2; 7 nucleotides align to TRBD1. The CDR3 has 15 amino acids. The ends lost 4 bases at V and 3 bases at J; junction bases unmatched: 6. The germline V gene encodes CDR1 SGHRS and CDR2 YFSETQ. CDR3 region: CASSPGQRHTGELFF. CDR3 DNA sequence: TGCGCCAGCAGCCCGGGACAGAGGCACACCGGGGAGCTGTTTTTT. Full variable domain (remainder filled in from reference TRBV5-1 and TRBJ2-2): KAGVTQTPRYLIKTRGQQVTLSCSPISGHRSVSWYQQTPGQGLQFLFEYFSETQRNKGNFPGRFSGRQFSNSRSEMNVSTLELGDSALYLCASSPGQRHTGELFFGEGSRLTVL.

The V gene is TRBV2, the J gene TRBJ1-1; D is undetermined. Germline lookup yields CDR1 SNHLY and CDR2 FYNNEI. The CDR3 runs to 13 residues. V lost 5 bases and J 9 bases, leaving 16 bases between the germline ends. The CDR3 DNA sequence: TGTGCCAGCAGTTCTTACCTTGAGGGTAAAGCTTTCTTT. The encoded protein is CASSSYLEGKAFF.

V usage is TRBV28 and J usage is TRBJ1-5; D is unclear. Germline CDR1 and CDR2: MDHEN and SYDVKM. The length of the CDR3 is 13 residues. Trimming left V 3 bases short and J 0 bases short, with 3 bases between. This CDR3 reads CASSFYSNQPQHF. CDR3 bases: TGTGCCAGCAGTTTCTATAGCAATCAGCCCCAGCATTTT. Based on the CDR3 plus reference TRBV28 and TRBJ1-5, the full variable domain is DVKVTQSSRYLVKRTGEKVFLECVQDMDHENMFWYRQDPGLGLRLIYFSYDVKMKEKGDIPEGYSVSREKKERFSLILESASTNQTSMYLCASSFYSNQPQHFGDGTRLSIL.

CDR3 sequence (DNA): TGTGCCAGCAGCTCCCAAGCAGGGGGCTATTACTATGGCTACACCTTC. It is translated as CASSSQAGGYYYGYTF. The chain uses TRBV7-2 and TRBJ1-2, with 8 bases lining up with TRBD1. This CDR3 contains 16 residues. Germline V CDR1 and CDR2: SGHTA, FQGNSA. J lost 3 bases, V lost 4 bases, and 10 bases had no gene match. The entire variable domain, with the rest obtained from reference TRBV7-2 and TRBJ1-2, is as follows: GAGVSQSPSNKVTEKGKDVELRCDPISGHTALYWYRQSLGQGLEFLIYFQGNSAPDKSGLPSDRFSAERTGGSVSTLTIQRTQQEDSAVYLCASSSQAGGYYYGYTFGSGTRLTVV.

The CDR3 protein is CASGGGETQYF. As DNA, the CDR3 is TGTGCCAGCGGGGGAGGAGAGACCCAGTACTTC. The V gene is TRBV28, the J gene TRBJ2-5, with D perhaps TRBD2 (6 bases). V was pared by 8 bases and J by 4 bases, with 8 bases between. Germline-derived CDR1 and CDR2 are MDHEN and SYDVKM. The CDR3 covers 11 residues.

The J gene is TRBJ1-1, the V gene TRBV25-1; D is unresolved. This CDR3 has 13 amino acids. Germline V CDR1 and CDR2: MGHDK, SYGVNS. V was pared by 2 bases and J by 2 bases, with 6 bases between. In DNA form, the CDR3 reads TGTGCCAGCAGTGAAGCGACAAACACTGAAGCTTTCTTT. Amino acid sequence: CASSEATNTEAFF.

This clone was counted once. The chain carries TRBV6-5 and TRBJ2-3, with 12 bases matching TRBD2. The CDR3 has 15 amino acids. With 6 bases clipped from V and 5 bases from J, the junction kept 6 bases outside the gene matches. The germline V gene has CDR1 MNHEY and CDR2 SVGAGI. The CDR3 here is CASSPSGGEGDTQYF. In DNA form, the CDR3 reads TGTGCCAGCAGCCCTAGCGGGGGGGAGGGAGATACGCAGTATTTT.

DNA of the CDR3: TGTGCCAGCTTATCGGGGCGGGGGGCCACGGATGAGCAGTTCTTC. Translating gives CASLSGRGATDEQFF. The chain recombines TRBV2 with TRBJ2-1; the match to TRBD2 covers 8 bases. The V segment lost 8 bases and the J segment 8 bases; nucleotides outside the gene matches: 14. Per germline, CDR1 SNHLY and CDR2 FYNNEI. This CDR3 has 15 amino acids.

The V and J genes are TRBV10-3 and TRBJ2-7; 13 positions match TRBD2. This CDR3 comprises 15 residues. V trimming: 3 bases; J trimming: 7 bases; junction bases outside the gene matches: 6. The germline V gene encodes CDR1 ENHRY and CDR2 SYGVKD. CDR3 DNA: TGTGCCATCAGTGATACTAGCGGGAGGGCGGAAGAGCAGTACTTC. This sequence encodes CAISDTSGRAEEQYF.

This chain joins TRBV5-1 and TRBJ1-2, with 8 nucleotides matching TRBD1. The CDR3 contains 14 residues. The germline V gene has CDR1 SGHRS and CDR2 YFSETQ. After removal of 4 bases from V and 2 bases from J, the junction contained 4 bases not matched to a gene. The CDR3 here is CASSPRTGNYGYTF. In nucleotides, the CDR3 is TGCGCCAGCAGCCCCCGGACAGGGAACTATGGCTACACCTTC.

V usage is TRBV30 and J usage is TRBJ1-1; 7 bases line up with TRBD1. The CDR3 runs to 13 residues. CDR1 and CDR2 from the germline V gene are GTSNPN and SVGIG (reference sequence). V shed 0 bases and J 5 bases; nucleotides not matched to a gene: 3. CDR3 protein: CAWSVGGATEAFF. In nucleotides, the CDR3 is TGTGCCTGGAGTGTAGGGGGCGCGACTGAAGCTTTCTTT. The full variable domain, its missing parts supplied by reference TRBV30 and TRBJ1-1, is SQTIHQWPATLVQPVGSPLSLECTVEGTSNPNLYWYRQAAGRGLQLLFYSVGIGQISSEVPQNLSASRPQDRQFILSSKKLLLSDSGFYLCAWSVGGATEAFFGQGTRLTVV.

The gene calls are TRBV9 and TRBJ1-5; TRBD1 might be the D (5 bases). From germline, CDR1 is SGDLS and CDR2 YYNGEE. The CDR3 sequence is 15 residues long. The V end was cut by 4 bases, the J end by 1 base, with 12 bases between. The CDR3 loop is CASSQKEGSNQPQHF. The CDR3 nucleotides read TGTGCCAGCAGCCAAAAGGAGGGGAGCAATCAGCCCCAGCATTTT.

This clone was detected once. The rearrangement joins TRBV7-9 to TRBJ2-3, with TRBD2 matching over 11 bases. This CDR3 spans 16 amino acids. The germline V gene encodes CDR1 SEHNR and CDR2 FQNEAQ (reference sequence). V lost 0 bases, J lost 5 bases, and 4 bases stayed unmatched. The CDR3: CASSLATSGSLDTQYF. The CDR3 DNA reads as TGTGCCAGCAGCTTAGCTACTAGCGGGAGCTTAGATACGCAGTATTTT.

The V gene is TRBV11-3, the J gene TRBJ2-1; D remains ambiguous. This CDR3 is built from 13 residues. V lost 2 bases and J 3 bases, leaving 5 bases between the germline ends. Germline lookup yields CDR1 SGHNT and CDR2 YENEEA. The CDR3 loop is CASSLSHYNEQFF. The CDR3 DNA reads as TGTGCCAGCAGCTTAAGCCACTACAATGAGCAGTTCTTC.

V and J are TRBV2 and TRBJ2-2, with a tentative D call TRBD1 (6 bases). The V end lost 6 bases, the J end lost 1 base, and 12 bases lay between the germline ends. This CDR3 contains 15 residues. CDR1 SNHLY and CDR2 FYNNEI come from the germline V gene. DNA of the CDR3: TGTGCCAGCAGGGTGGACAGCCGGAACACCGGGGAGCTGTTTTTT. This gives the protein CASRVDSRNTGELFF.